This TCR beta chain was obtained from a study of OX40 agonist ivuxolimab in advanced cancers. The wider study: Patients assigned to dose escalation were diagnosed with hepatocellular carcinoma, melanoma, renal cell or head and neck cancer. Three partial responders included one hepatocellular carcinoma patient and two cutaneous melanoma patients.

Concerning this clone itself: Its target is unknown.

General observations from the study: CD8+ T cells averaged more expanded clones than CD4+.

TCRdb's table, derived via immunoSEQ multiplex PCR, lists solely in-frame clones and lacks some. The sample has under 85,000 clones; approximately 92% are singletons. Trimming at V came to 3 bases and at J to 1 base, leaving 1 base not matched to a gene. Germline V lookup: CDR1 LGHNA, CDR2 YNFKEQ. The length of the CDR3 is 14 residues. The study sampled blood at baseline, cycle 4 day 1, and cycle 7 day 1. Sequencing used CD4+ or CD8+ T cells sorted from blood, obtained in a trial of the OX40 agonist ivuxolimab. This rearrangement joins TRBV4-2 to TRBJ2-3, with 7 bases aligning to TRBD1. The source is an adult with an advanced solid tumor such as melanoma, head and neck, liver or kidney cancer. The CDR3 reads CASSHDRGTDTQYF. The CDR3 nucleotides are TGTGCCAGCAGCCACGACAGGGGCACAGATACGCAGTATTTT.